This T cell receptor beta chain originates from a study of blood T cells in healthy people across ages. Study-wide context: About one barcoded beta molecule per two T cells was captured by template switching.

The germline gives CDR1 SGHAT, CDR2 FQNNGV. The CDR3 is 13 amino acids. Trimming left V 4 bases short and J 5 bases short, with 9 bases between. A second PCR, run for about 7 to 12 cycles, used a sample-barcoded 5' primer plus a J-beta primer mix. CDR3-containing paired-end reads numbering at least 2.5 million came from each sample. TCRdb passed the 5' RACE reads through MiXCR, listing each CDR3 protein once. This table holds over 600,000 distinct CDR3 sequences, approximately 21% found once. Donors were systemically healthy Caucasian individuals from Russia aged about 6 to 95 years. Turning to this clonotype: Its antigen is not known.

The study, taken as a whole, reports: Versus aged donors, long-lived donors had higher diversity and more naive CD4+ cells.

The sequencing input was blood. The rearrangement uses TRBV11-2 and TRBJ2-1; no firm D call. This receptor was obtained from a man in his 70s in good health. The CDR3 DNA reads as TGTGCCAGCAGCTCCCCTAGAGACAATGAGCAGTTCTTC. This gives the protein CASSSPRDNEQFF.